A single sample is the source of the 9 T cell receptor beta chains below, sequenced in a study of blood T cell repertoires in COVID-19. Libraries were prepared by immunoSEQ multiplex PCR; TCRdb keeps only in-frame clonotypes and omits some of them. Of around 70,000 clones listed, around four fifths are singletons. Input material: peripheral blood. All receptors come from a man between 65 and 85 years old with acute or convalescent COVID-19.

The V call is TRBV5-6, the J call TRBJ1-1, with 8 bases fitting TRBD1. From germline, CDR1 is SGHDT and CDR2 YYEEEE. The CDR3 is made up of 14 amino acids. The J segment lost 5 bases and the V segment lost 5 bases, leaving 8 bases of the junction unmatched. As DNA, the CDR3 is TGTGCCAGCAGTACCGGACAGGGAAGAACTGAAGCTTTCTTT. Amino acid sequence: CASSTGQGRTEAFF.

The CDR3 DNA reads as TGCGCCAGCAGCTTGCAGGGGGCCAGAACTAGCACAGATACGCAGTATTTT. This sequence encodes CASSLQGARTSTDTQYF. The chain links TRBV5-1 to TRBJ2-3; 8 nucleotides match TRBD1. Germline V gene lookup returns CDR1 SGHRS and CDR2 YFSETQ. J gave up 0 bases and V 1 base, and 7 bases lay outside the gene matches. The CDR3 totals 17 residues.

V and J are TRBV6-5 and TRBJ2-7; 7 nucleotides match TRBD1. The CDR3 is 13 amino acids. Germline V lookup: CDR1 MNHEY, CDR2 SVGAGI. J was trimmed by 4 bases and V by 6 bases; bases with no gene match: 6. The CDR3 spells CASSQKQGYEQYF. The CDR3 nucleotides read TGTGCCAGCAGCCAAAAACAGGGGTACGAGCAGTACTTC.

The V gene is TRBV4-2, the J gene TRBJ1-2, with D possibly being TRBD1 (5 bases). The CDR3 contains 16 residues. Trimming removed 1 base at V and 4 bases at J, with 16 bases between. Germline values: CDR1 LGHNA, CDR2 YNFKEQ. CDR3 in DNA: TGTGCCAGCAGCCAAGTAACACCTACAAGGGGCTATGGCTACACCTTC. This sequence encodes CASSQVTPTRGYGYTF.

The rearrangement uses TRBV5-1 and TRBJ2-2, with unresolved D. The germline V gene encodes CDR1 SGHRS and CDR2 YFSETQ. V shed 1 base and J shed 4 bases, with 11 bases lying between them. The CDR3 spans 15 residues. The CDR3 loop is CASSLNRGATGELFF. In DNA, the CDR3 is TGCGCCAGCAGCTTGAACCGCGGTGCCACCGGGGAGCTGTTTTTT.

CDR3 residues: CASSQDFGQYNYGYTF. CDR3 sequence (DNA): TGTGCCAGCAGCCAAGATTTTGGACAGTATAACTATGGCTACACCTTC. The chain carries TRBV3-1 (or the pseudogene TRBV3-2) and TRBJ1-2, with D maybe TRBD1 (6 bases). The CDR3 spans 16 residues. Deletions cut 0 bases from V and 1 base from J, with 12 bases between. Germline CDR1 and CDR2: LGHDT and YNNKEL (reference sequence).

This chain connects TRBV12-3 or TRBV12-4 to TRBJ2-5; tentative D call: TRBD2 (5 bases). Trimming removed 6 bases from V and 7 bases from J, with 15 bases in between. This CDR3 is 13 amino acids long. CDR3: CASRANFAGTQYF. The CDR3 DNA sequence: TGTGCCAGCAGGGCAAACTTTGCGGGGACCCAGTACTTC.

J is TRBJ2-7 and V is TRBV21-1; TRBD2, the table's D call, lacks a check against the DNA. TRBV21-1 is a documented pseudogene. CDR3 length: 15 residues. The CDR3 loop reads CASSMLRGGAYEQYF. CDR3 sequence (DNA): TGTGCCAGCAGCATGCTTCGCGGGGGAGCTTACGAGCAGTACTTC.

This clone has just one count. This chain links TRBV3-1 (or the pseudogene TRBV3-2) with TRBJ2-7, with 9 positions matching TRBD1. This CDR3 is built from 15 residues. CDR1 and CDR2 (germline): LGHDT, YNNKEL (reference sequence). The V and J ends lost 1 base and 7 bases, in that order; junction bases with no gene match: 8. The CDR3 region is CASSQVGTGGAEQYF. Written as DNA, the CDR3 is TGTGCCAGCAGCCAAGTAGGAACAGGGGGCGCGGAGCAGTACTTC.